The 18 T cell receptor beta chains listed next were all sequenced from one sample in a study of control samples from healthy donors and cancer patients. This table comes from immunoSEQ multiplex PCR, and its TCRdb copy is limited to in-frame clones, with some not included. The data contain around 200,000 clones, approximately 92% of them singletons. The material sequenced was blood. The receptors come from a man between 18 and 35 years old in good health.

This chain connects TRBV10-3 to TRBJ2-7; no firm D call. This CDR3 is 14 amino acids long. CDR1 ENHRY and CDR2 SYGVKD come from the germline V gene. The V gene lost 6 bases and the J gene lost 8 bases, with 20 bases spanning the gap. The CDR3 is CAIRASGGPLQQYF. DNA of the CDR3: TGTGCCATCAGGGCTTCGGGCGGTCCCCTCCAGCAGTACTTC.

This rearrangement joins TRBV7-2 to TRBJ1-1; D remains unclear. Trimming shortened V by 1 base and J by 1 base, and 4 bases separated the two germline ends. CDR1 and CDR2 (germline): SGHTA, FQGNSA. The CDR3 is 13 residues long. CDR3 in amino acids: CASSLVGNTEAFF. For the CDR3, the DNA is TGTGCCAGCAGCTTAGTGGGGAACACTGAAGCTTTCTTT. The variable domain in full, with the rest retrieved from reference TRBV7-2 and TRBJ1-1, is GAGVSQSPSNKVTEKGKDVELRCDPISGHTALYWYRQSLGQGLEFLIYFQGNSAPDKSGLPSDRFSAERTGGSVSTLTIQRTQQEDSAVYLCASSLVGNTEAFFGQGTRLTVV.

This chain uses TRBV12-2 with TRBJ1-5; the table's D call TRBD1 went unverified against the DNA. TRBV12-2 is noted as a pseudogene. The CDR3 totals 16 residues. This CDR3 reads CASHSSRAGRNQPQHF. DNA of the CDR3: TGTGCATCCCATTCCTCAAGGGCAGGGCGCAATCAGCCCCAGCATTTT.

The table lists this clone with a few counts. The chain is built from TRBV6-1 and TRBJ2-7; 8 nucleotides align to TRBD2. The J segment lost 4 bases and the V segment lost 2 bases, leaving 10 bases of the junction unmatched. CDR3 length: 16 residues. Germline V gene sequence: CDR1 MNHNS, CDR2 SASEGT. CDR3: CASSETGLGALYEQYF. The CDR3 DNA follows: TGTGCCAGCAGTGAAACGGGACTAGGGGCTCTATACGAGCAGTACTTC.

CDR3 sequence: CASSPPTGSSGANVLTF. The CDR3 DNA is TGTGCCAGCAGTCCGCCGACAGGGAGCTCTGGGGCCAACGTCCTGACTTTC. The chain joins TRBV6-6 to TRBJ2-6; 7 bases are a match to TRBD1. The CDR3 spans 17 residues. CDR1 MNHNY and CDR2 SVGAGI come from the germline V gene (reference sequence). The V segment lost 5 bases and the J segment 0 bases; nucleotides outside the gene matches: 7.

CDR3 sequence (DNA): TGTGCCAGCAGTTTACCGTTTACAGGTCCCTATGGCTACACCTTC. It yields the protein CASSLPFTGPYGYTF. The chain combines TRBV28 with TRBJ1-2; a possible D gene is TRBD1 (5 bases). The germline V gene has CDR1 MDHEN and CDR2 SYDVKM. The V end was cut by 2 bases, the J end by 4 bases, with 14 bases between. The CDR3 sequence is 15 residues long.

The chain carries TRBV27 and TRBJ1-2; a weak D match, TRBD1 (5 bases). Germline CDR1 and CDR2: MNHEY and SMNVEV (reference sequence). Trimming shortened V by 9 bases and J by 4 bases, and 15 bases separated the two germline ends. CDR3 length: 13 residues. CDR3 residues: CASQTQGGYGYTF. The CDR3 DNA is TGTGCCAGTCAAACCCAGGGAGGCTATGGCTACACCTTC.

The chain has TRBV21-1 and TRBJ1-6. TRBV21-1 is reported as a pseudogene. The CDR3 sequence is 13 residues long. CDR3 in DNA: TGTGCCTGTAAAGGGGGGCCCGGGGGACCCCTCCACTTT. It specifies CACKGGPGGPLHF.

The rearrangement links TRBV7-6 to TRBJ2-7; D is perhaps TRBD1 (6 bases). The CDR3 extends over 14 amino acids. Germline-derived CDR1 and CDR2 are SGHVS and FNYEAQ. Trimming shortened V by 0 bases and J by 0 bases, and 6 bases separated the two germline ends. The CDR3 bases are TGTGCCAGCAGCTTAGCAGGGGGCTCCTACGAGCAGTACTTC. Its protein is CASSLAGGSYEQYF.

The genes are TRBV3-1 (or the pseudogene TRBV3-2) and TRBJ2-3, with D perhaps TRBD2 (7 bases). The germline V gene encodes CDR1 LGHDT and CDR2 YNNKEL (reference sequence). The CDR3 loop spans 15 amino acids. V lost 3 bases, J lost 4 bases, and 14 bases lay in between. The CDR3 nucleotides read TGTGCCAGCAGCCAGATGGCGGGGGCGGCAGATACGCAGTATTTT. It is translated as CASSQMAGAADTQYF.

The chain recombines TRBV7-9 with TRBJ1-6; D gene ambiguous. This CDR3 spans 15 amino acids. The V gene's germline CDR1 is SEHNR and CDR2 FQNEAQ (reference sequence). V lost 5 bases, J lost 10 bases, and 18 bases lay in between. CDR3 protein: CASSLREPFNSPLHF. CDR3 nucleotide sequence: TGTGCCAGCAGCCTCCGGGAACCCTTTAACTCACCCCTCCACTTT.

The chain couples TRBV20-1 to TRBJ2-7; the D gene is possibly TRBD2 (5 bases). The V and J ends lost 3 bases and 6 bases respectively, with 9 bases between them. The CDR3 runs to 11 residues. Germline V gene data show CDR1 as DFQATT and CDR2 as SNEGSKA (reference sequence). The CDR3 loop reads CSARSGSEQYF. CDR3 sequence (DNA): TGCAGTGCTAGGTCTGGGAGCGAGCAGTACTTC.

The CDR3 loop reads CATSDGAGYTF. DNA of the CDR3: TGTGCCACCAGTGATGGGGCTGGCTACACCTTC. The rearrangement links TRBV24-1 to TRBJ1-2; the D gene is possibly TRBD1 (5 bases). V lost 3 bases to trimming and J lost 7 bases, with 5 bases between them. The CDR3 spans 11 residues. Germline CDR1 and CDR2: KGHDR and SFDVKD.

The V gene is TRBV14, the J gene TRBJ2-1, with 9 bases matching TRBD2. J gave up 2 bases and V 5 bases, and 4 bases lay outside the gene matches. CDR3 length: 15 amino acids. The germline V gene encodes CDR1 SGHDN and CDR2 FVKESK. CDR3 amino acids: CASSSLAGAYNEQFF. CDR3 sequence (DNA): TGTGCCAGCAGCTCACTAGCGGGCGCCTACAATGAGCAGTTCTTC.

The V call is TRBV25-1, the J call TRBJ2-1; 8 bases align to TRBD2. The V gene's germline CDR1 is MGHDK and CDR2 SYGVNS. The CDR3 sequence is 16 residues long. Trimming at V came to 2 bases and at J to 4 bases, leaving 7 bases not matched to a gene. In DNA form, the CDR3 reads TGTGCCAGCAGTGAACGGGGGGGACGGGGGTACAATGAGCAGTTCTTC. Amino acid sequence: CASSERGGRGYNEQFF.

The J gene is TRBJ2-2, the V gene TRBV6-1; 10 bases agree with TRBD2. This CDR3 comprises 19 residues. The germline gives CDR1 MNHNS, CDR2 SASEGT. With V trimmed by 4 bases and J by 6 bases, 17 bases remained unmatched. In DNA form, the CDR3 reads TGTGCCAGCAGTGTGGAGGTAGCGGGGGGCCGCTCTATATCCGGGGAGCTGTTTTTT. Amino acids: CASSVEVAGGRSISGELFF.

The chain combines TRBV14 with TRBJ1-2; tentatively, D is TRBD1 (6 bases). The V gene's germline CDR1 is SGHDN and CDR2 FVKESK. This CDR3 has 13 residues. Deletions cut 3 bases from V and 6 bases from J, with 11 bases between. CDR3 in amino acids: CASSHPTGDGYTF. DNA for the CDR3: TGTGCCAGCAGCCACCCGACAGGAGATGGCTACACCTTC.

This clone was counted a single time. Here the CDR3 reads CASSPPVGQGYGYTF. In DNA form, the CDR3 reads TGTGCCAGCTCACCACCGGTGGGGCAAGGGTATGGCTACACCTTC. The chain combines TRBV18 with TRBJ1-2; D might be TRBD1 (5 bases). V lost 0 bases and J lost 5, with 13 bases in between. CDR1 and CDR2 (germline): KGHSH, LQKENI. CDR3 length: 15 residues. Based on the CDR3 plus reference TRBV18 and TRBJ1-2, the full variable domain is NAGVMQNPRHLVRRRGQEARLRCSPMKGHSHVYWYRQLPEEGLKFMVYLQKENIIDESGMPKERFSAEFPKEGPSILRIQQVVRGDSAAYFCASSPPVGQGYGYTFGSGTRLTVV.